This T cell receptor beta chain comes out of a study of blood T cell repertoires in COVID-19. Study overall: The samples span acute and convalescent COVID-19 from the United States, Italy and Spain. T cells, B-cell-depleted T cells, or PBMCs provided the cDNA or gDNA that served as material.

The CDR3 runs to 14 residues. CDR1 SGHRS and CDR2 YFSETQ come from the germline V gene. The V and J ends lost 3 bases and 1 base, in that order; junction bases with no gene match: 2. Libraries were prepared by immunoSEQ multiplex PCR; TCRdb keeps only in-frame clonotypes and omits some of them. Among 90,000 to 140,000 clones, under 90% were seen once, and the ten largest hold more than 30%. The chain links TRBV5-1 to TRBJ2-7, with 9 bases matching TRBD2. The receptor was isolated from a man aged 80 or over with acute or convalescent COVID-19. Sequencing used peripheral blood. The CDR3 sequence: CASSSSGASYEQYF. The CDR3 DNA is TGCGCCAGCAGCTCTAGCGGGGCGTCCTACGAGCAGTACTTC.